These 7 T cell receptor beta chains share one sample of origin, sequenced in a study of T cells in Graves' hyperthyroidism and ophthalmopathy (dated 2019 in TCRdb). The library was generated by multiplex PCR. Sequencing relied on an Illumina HiSeq 2000. Amplification of TCR beta CDR3 regions was carried out from RNA transcripts. For the first round of RT-PCR on the TCR CDR3, the HTBI primer set was used together with the Qiagen OneStep RT-PCR kit. In-frame beta chains were kept once TCRdb had trimmed the public reads at Q25 with fastp and called clones with MiXCR. Every CDR3 protein is listed once, alongside the most common genes and DNA of its rows. For this sample the table gives about 570,000 distinct CDR3 sequences, of which around 46% were detected only once. The top ten clonotypes cover about 20% of the sample. Sequenced material: peripheral blood or thyroid tissue (not recorded which). The receptors here all came from an adult woman with Graves' disease, either hyperthyroidism or ophthalmopathy (not recorded which).

The rearrangement links TRBV7-9 to TRBJ1-6, with D tentatively TRBD1 (6 bases). Germline V gene data show CDR1 as SEHNR and CDR2 as FQNEAQ (reference sequence). Trimming removed 5 bases from V and 8 bases from J, with 13 bases in between. The CDR3 runs to 14 residues. As DNA, the CDR3 is TGTGCCAGCAGCATATACAGGGACGATTCACCCCTCCACTTT. It encodes CASSIYRDDSPLHF.

V usage is TRBV2 and J usage is TRBJ2-7; 13 bases are shared with TRBD2. The CDR3 consists of 13 residues. The junction had 5 bases not matched to a gene; V was cut back by 10 bases and J by 5 bases. The germline CDR1 and CDR2 sequences are SNHLY and FYNNEI. The chain's CDR3 is CATTSGRTDEQYF. CDR3 sequence (DNA): TGTGCCACGACTAGCGGGAGGACCGACGAGCAGTACTTC.

The chain has TRBV2 and TRBJ1-3, with D uncertain. The CDR3 loop spans 15 amino acids. Germline V lookup: CDR1 SNHLY, CDR2 FYNNEI. The V and J ends lost 3 bases and 0 bases respectively, with 9 bases between them. The CDR3 coding sequence is TGTGCCAGCAGTGAGAGGGAATCCTCTGGAAACACCATATATTTT. Translation: CASSERESSGNTIYF.

This sequence joins TRBV10-2 and TRBJ1-2, with a tentative D call TRBD1 (5 bases). The CDR3 consists of 12 residues. Germline CDR1 reads WSHSY; CDR2 reads SAAADI. V lost 4 bases to trimming and J lost 14 bases, with 17 bases between them. The CDR3 DNA reads as TGCGCCAGCAGTGCCGGGGACCGTCCGCGTACCTTC. This sequence encodes CASSAGDRPRTF.

The CDR3 DNA reads TGTGCCAGCAGCGCGGAGGACAGGAACACTGAAGCTTTCTTT. This translates into CASSAEDRNTEAFF. The V call is TRBV9, the J call TRBJ1-1, with D tentatively TRBD1 (6 bases). V was trimmed by 3 bases and J by 1 base, leaving 10 bases between them. The CDR3 has 14 residues. Germline CDR1 is SGDLS and CDR2 is YYNGEE.

V is TRBV7-9 and J is TRBJ2-5, with D hard to call. This CDR3 is 15 amino acids long. With 2 bases removed from V and 5 bases from J, the gap between germline ends came to 15 bases. From germline, CDR1 is SEHNR and CDR2 FQNEAQ (reference sequence). CDR3: CASSLSSVQSETQYF. In DNA form, the CDR3 reads TGTGCCAGCAGCTTAAGTTCAGTGCAATCGGAGACCCAGTACTTC.

The V call is TRBV12-3 or TRBV12-4, the J call TRBJ2-5; no clear D gene. The CDR3 is 14 amino acids. V lost 4 bases to trimming and J lost 6 bases, with 15 bases between them. CDR3 DNA: TGTGCCAGCAGTTGGTCCGACGGTACGAAGACCCAGTACTTC. Amino acids: CASSWSDGTKTQYF.